The table lists the clone carrying this T cell receptor (beta chain) with many counts. TCRdb re-derived calls from the RACE reads in MiXCR, one entry per CDR3 protein. The sample lists 150,000 to 200,000 distinct CDR3 sequences; around 15% were seen once. Documented time point: patch test 1, 2 weeks after DPC sensitization. Treatment described: therapeutic diphenylcyclopropenone sensitization with weekly scalp DPC. Whole blood, unfractionated, served as the material for total RNA extraction. This sample is drawn from a study of human T cells and chemical hapten exposure. Study context: Patients having alopecia areata, totalis or universalis were mostly female. It was small differences in pooled library volume that mainly caused per-sample TCR yields to vary.

The sample was whole blood, taken in connection with sensitization to the hapten diphenylcyclopropenone (DPC). This sequence was found in a woman under 40 with alopecia areata. Some clones in this sample may be carry-over from other donors' samples.

CDR3 DNA sequence: TGTGCCAGCAGCGCCGCCGGGACTAGCTACGAGCAGTACTTC. The encoded protein is CASSAAGTSYEQYF. The chain joins TRBV4-2 to TRBJ2-7; TRBD2 matches 8 bases. V was clipped by 5 bases and J by 3 bases; unmatched bases: 6. Germline lookup yields CDR1 LGHNA and CDR2 YNFKEQ. The CDR3 runs 14 residues.